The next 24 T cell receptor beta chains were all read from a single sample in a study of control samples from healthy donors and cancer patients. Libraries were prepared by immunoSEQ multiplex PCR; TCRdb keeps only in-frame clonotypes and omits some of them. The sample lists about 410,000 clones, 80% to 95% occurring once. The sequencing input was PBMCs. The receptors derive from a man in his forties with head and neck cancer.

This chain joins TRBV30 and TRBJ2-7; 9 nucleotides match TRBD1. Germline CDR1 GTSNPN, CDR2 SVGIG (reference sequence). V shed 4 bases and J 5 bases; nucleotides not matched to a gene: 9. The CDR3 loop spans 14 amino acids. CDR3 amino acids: CAWTSGQGWHEQYF. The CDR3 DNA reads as TGTGCCTGGACATCAGGACAGGGGTGGCACGAGCAGTACTTC.

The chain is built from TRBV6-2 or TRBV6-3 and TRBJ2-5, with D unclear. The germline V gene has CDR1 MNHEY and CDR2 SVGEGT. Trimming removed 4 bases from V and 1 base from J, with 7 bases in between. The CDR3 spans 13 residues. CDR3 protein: CASSSVVQETQYF. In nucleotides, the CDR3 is TGTGCCAGCAGTTCAGTAGTCCAAGAGACCCAGTACTTC.

The CDR3 is CASSGLQGADQPQHF. The CDR3 region has the DNA TGTGCCAGCAGCGGATTACAGGGGGCAGATCAGCCCCAGCATTTT. The chain joins TRBV2 to TRBJ1-5, with 9 bases lining up with TRBD1. V was clipped by 6 bases and J by 5 bases; unmatched bases: 8. CDR1 is SNHLY, CDR2 FYNNEI, per germline. CDR3 length: 15 amino acids. The entire variable domain, with the rest obtained from reference TRBV2 and TRBJ1-5, is as follows: EPEVTQTPSHQVTQMGQEVILRCVPISNHLYFYWYRQILGQKVEFLVSFYNNEISEKSEIFDDQFSVERPDGSNFTLKIRSTKLEDSAMYFCASSGLQGADQPQHFGDGTRLSIL.

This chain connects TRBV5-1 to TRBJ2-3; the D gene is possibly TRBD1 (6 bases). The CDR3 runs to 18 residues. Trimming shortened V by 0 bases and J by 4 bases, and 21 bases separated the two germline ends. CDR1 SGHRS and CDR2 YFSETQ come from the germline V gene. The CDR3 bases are TGCGCCAGCAGCTTGGAGGGCCAGGGGTCCTTATTGGCAGATACGCAGTATTTT. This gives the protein CASSLEGQGSLLADTQYF.

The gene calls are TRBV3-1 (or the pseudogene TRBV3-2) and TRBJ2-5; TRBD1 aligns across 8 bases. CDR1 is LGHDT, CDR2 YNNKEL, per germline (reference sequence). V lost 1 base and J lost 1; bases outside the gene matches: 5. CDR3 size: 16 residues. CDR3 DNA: TGTGCCAGCAGCCAAGGTTTAGGGACAGGCCAAGAGACCCAGTACTTC. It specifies CASSQGLGTGQETQYF.

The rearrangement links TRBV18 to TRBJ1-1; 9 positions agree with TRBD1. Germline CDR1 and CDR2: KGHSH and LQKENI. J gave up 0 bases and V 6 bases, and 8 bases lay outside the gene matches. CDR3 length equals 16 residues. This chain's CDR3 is CASSTGTGSLNTEAFF. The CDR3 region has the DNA TGTGCCAGCTCGACCGGGACAGGGAGCTTGAACACTGAAGCTTTCTTT.

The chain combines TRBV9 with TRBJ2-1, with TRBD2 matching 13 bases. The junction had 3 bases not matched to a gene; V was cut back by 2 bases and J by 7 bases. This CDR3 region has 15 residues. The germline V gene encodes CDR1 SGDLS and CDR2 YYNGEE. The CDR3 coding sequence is TGTGCCAGCAGCGTGGGACTAGCGGGACGGAATGAGCAGTTCTTC. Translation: CASSVGLAGRNEQFF.

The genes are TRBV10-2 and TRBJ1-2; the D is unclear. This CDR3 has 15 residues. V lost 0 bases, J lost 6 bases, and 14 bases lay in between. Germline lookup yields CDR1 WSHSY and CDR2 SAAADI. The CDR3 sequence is CASSESGFSMNGYTF. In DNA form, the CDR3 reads TGCGCCAGCAGTGAGTCGGGGTTTAGCATGAATGGCTACACCTTC.

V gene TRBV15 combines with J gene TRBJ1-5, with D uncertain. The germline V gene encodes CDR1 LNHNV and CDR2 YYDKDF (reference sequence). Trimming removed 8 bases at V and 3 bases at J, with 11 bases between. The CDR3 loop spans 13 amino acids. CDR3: CATLGLANQPQHF. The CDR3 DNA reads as TGTGCCACCCTCGGTTTAGCCAATCAGCCCCAGCATTTT. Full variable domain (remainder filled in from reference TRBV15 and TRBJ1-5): DAMVIQNPRYQVTQFGKPVTLSCSQTLNHNVMYWYQQKSSQAPKLLFHYYDKDFNNEADTPDNFQSRRPNTSFCFLDIRSPGLGDTAMYLCATLGLANQPQHFGDGTRLSIL.

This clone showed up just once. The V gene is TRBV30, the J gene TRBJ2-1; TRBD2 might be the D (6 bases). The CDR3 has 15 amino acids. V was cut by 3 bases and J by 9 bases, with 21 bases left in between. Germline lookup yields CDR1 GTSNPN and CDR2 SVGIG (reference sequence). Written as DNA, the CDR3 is TGTGCCTGGAGCCCCACGGGGCGGGGAGAGGTTGAGCAGTTCTTC. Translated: CAWSPTGRGEVEQFF.

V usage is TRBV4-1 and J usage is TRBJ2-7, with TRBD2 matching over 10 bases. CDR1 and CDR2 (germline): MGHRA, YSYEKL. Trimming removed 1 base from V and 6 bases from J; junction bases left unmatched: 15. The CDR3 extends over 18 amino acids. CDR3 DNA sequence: TGCGCCAGCAGCCAAGCATTTTGGGGCAGCGGGGGGGAAGGCGAGCAGTACTTC. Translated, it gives CASSQAFWGSGGEGEQYF.

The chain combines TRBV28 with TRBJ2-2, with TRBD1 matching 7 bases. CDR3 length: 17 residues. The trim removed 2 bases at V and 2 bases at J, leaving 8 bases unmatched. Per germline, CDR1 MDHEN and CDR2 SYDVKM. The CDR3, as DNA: TGTGCCAGCAGTTTAGAGCCCACAGGGGCAAACACCGGGGAGCTGTTTTTT. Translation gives CASSLEPTGANTGELFF. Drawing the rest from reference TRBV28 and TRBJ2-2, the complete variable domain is DVKVTQSSRYLVKRTGEKVFLECVQDMDHENMFWYRQDPGLGLRLIYFSYDVKMKEKGDIPEGYSVSREKKERFSLILESASTNQTSMYLCASSLEPTGANTGELFFGEGSRLTVL.

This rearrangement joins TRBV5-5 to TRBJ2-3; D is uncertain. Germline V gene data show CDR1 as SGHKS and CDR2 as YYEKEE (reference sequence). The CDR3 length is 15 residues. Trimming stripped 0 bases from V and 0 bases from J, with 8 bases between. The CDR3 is CASSLVKASTDTQYF. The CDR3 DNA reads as TGTGCCAGCAGCTTGGTGAAGGCTAGCACAGATACGCAGTATTTT.

In DNA form, the CDR3 reads TGTGCCAGCAGCCCTACTAGCGGAGGGCCCCAGTATTTT. Translating it yields CASSPTSGGPQYF. The rearrangement uses TRBV11-2 and TRBJ2-3; TRBD2 matches at 8 bases. This CDR3 region has 13 residues. With V trimmed by 5 bases and J by 12 bases, 10 bases remained unmatched. Germline assignment: CDR1 SGHAT and CDR2 FQNNGV.

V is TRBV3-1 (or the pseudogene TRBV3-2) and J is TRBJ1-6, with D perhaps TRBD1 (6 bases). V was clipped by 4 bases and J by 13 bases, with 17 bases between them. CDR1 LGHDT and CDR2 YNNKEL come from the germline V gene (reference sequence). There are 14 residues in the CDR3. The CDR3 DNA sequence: TGTGCCAGCAGCCCGTACTTAGGACAGTTTCCCCTCCACTTT. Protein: CASSPYLGQFPLHF.

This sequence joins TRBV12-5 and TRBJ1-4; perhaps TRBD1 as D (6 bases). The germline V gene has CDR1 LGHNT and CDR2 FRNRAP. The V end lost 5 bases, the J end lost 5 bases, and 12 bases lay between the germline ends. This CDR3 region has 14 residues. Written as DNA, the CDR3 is TGTGCTAGTGGTGACGGACAGCTCAATGAAAAACTGTTTTTT. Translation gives CASGDGQLNEKLFF.

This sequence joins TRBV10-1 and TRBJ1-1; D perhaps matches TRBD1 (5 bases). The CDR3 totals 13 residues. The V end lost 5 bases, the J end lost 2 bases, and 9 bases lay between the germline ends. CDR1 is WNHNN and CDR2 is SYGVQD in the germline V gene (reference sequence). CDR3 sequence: CASSWTTNTEAFF. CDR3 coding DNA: TGCGCCAGCAGTTGGACAACAAACACTGAAGCTTTCTTT.

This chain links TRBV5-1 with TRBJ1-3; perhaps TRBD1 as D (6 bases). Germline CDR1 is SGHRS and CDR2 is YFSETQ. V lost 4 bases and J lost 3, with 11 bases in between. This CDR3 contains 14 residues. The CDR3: CASSVGTIGNTIYF. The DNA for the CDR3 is TGCGCCAGCAGCGTCGGGACAATTGGAAACACCATATATTTT.

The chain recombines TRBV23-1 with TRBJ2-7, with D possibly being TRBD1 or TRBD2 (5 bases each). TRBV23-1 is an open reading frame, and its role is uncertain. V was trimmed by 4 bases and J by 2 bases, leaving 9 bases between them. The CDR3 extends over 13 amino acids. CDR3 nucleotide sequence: TGCGCCAGCAGTCTCGGGACCGCCTACGAGCAGTACTTC. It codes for CASSLGTAYEQYF.

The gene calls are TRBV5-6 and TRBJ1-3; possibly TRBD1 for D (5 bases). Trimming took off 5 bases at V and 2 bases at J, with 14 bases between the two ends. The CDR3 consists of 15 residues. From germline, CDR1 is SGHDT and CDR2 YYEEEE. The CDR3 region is CASRTYAGPGNTIYF. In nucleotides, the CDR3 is TGTGCCAGCAGGACTTACGCGGGGCCTGGAAACACCATATATTTT.

The CDR3 here is CASSLLGASGYTF. CDR3 sequence (DNA): TGTGCCAGCAGTTTACTGGGGGCGTCTGGCTACACCTTC. The chain joins TRBV28 to TRBJ1-2; the D gene is possibly TRBD1 (6 bases). Trimming took 2 bases from V and 7 from J, leaving 11 bases between them. Per germline, CDR1 MDHEN and CDR2 SYDVKM. This CDR3 spans 13 amino acids.

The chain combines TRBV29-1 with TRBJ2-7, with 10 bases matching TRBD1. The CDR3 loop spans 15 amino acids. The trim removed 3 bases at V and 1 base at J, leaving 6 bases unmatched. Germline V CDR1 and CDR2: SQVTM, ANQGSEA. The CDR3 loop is CSVDRRDRGSYEQYF. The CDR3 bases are TGCAGCGTTGACCGCCGGGACAGGGGATCCTACGAGCAGTACTTC.

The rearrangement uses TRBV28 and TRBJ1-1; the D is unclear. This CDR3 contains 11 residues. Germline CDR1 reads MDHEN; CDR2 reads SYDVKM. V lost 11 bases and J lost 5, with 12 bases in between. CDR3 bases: TGTGCCTGCCAGGCCCTAACTGAAGCTTTCTTT. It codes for CACQALTEAFF.

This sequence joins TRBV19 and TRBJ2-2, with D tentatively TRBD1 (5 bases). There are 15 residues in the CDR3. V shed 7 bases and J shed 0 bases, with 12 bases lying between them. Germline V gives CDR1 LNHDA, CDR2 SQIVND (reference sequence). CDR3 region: CASKTGAANTGELFF. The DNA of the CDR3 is TGTGCCAGTAAAACAGGAGCCGCGAACACCGGGGAGCTGTTTTTT.